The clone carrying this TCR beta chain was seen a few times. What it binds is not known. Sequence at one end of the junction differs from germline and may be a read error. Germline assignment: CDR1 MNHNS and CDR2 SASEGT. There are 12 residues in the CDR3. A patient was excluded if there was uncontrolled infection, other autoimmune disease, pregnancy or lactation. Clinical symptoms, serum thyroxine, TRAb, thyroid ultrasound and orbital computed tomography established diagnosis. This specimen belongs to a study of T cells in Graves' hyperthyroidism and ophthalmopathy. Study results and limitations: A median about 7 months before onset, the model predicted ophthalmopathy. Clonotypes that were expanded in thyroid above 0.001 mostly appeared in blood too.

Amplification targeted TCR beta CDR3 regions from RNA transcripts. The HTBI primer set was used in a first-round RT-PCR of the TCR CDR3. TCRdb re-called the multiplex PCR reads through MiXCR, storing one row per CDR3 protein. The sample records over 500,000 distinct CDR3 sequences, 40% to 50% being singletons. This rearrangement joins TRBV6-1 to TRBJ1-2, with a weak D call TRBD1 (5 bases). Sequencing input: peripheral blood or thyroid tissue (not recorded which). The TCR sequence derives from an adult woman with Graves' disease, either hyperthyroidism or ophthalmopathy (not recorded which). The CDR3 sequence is CGSAGRSTGYTF. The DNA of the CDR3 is TGTGGCAGCGCGGGAAGATCTACAGGCTATACCTTC.